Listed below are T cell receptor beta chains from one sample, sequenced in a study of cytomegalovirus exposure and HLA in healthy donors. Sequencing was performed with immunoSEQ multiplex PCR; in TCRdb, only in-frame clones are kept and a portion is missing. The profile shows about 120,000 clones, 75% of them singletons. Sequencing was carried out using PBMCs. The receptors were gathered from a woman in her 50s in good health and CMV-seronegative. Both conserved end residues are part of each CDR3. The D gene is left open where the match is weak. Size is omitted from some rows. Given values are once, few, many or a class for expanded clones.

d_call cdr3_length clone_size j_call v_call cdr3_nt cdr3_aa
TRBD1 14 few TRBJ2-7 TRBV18 TGTGCCAGCTCACCCGCCTGGGACAGCTACGAGCAGTACTTC CASSPAWDSYEQYF
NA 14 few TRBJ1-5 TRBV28 TGTGCCAGCATCGACTCCTATAGCAATCAGCCCCAGCATTTT CASIDSYSNQPQHF
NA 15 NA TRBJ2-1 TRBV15 TGTGCCACCAGCAGAGCAGGCCCTGGTTACAATGAGCAGTTCTTC CATSRAGPGYNEQFF
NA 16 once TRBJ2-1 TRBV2 TGTGCCATCCTACAGCCCCCGGGGAGCTCCTACAATGAGCAGTTCTTC CAILQPPGSSYNEQFF
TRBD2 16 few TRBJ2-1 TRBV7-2 TGTGCCAGCAGCTTAGTGGGGACGGGACTAGCATCTGAGCAGTTCTTC CASSLVGTGLASEQFF
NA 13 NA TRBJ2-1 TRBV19 TGTGCCAGTAGTATAGATTCTTACAATGAGCAGTTCTTC CASSIDSYNEQFF
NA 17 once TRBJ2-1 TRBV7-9 TGTGCCAGCAGCCCCCGACTGGGGGACCGGAGGGTCGGAGAGCAGTTCTTC CASSPRLGDRRVGEQFF
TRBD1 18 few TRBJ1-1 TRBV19 TGTGCCAGTAGTATAGGGCGGAGGACAGGCTTACCGAACACTGAAGCTTTCTTT CASSIGRRTGLPNTEAFF
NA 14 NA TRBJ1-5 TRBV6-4 TGTGCCAGCAGTGACAAGCCTAGCAATCAGCCCCAGCATTTT CASSDKPSNQPQHF
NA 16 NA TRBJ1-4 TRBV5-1 TGCGCCAGCAGCTTGGAGGCTCCGGGAGGAGGTGAAAAACTGTTTTTT CASSLEAPGGGEKLFF
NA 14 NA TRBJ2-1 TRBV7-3 TGTGCCAGCAGCCTCCAAAGGGGGTCCAATGAGCAGTTCTTC CASSLQRGSNEQFF
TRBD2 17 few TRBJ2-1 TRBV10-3 TGTGCCATCAGTGTCGACCCTAGCGGGAGGTCCTACAATGAGCAGTTCTTC CAISVDPSGRSYNEQFF
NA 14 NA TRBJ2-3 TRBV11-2 TGTGCCAGCAGACCCTCGGGAGAGCCAGGTACGCAGTATTTT CASRPSGEPGTQYF
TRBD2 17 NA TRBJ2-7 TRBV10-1 TGCGCCAGCAGTGAGTGCACAAGCGGGAGGGCCTCATACGAGCAGTACTTC CASSECTSGRASYEQYF
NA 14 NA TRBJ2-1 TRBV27 TGTGCCAGCAGTCACGGGAGTTCCTACAATGAGCAGTTCTTC CASSHGSSYNEQFF
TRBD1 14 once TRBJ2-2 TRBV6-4 TGTGCCAGCAGCCAGGGACAGGGAAGCGGGGAGCTGTTTTTT CASSQGQGSGELFF
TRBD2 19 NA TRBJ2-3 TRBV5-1 TGCGCCAGCAGCTTGGAACCTTGGGTGGGACTAGCGGTTTCAGATACGCAGTATTTT CASSLEPWVGLAVSDTQYF
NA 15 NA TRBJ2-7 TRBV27 TGTGCCAGCAGTTTACTCGGCCAGGGGCGCGGCGAGCAGTACTTC CASSLLGQGRGEQYF
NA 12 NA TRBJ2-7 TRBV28 TGTGCCAGCATGGGGAGCTCCTACGAGCAGTACTTC CASMGSSYEQYF
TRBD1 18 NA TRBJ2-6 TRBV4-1 TGCGCCAGCAGCCAAGGGGGACAGGGGGGCTCTGGGGCCAACGTCCTGACTTTC CASSQGGQGGSGANVLTF
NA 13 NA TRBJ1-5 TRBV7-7 TGTGCCAGCAGCTTATCCAGGGATCAGCCCCAGCATTTT CASSLSRDQPQHF
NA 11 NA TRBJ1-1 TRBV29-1 TGCAGCGTTTCCAGGAACACTGAAGCTTTCTTT CSVSRNTEAFF
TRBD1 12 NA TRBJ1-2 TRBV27 TGTGCCACCCGGACAGGGCCGGGGGGCTACACCTTC CATRTGPGGYTF
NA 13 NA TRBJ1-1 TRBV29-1 TGCAGCGGAACAGGGTACGGATTCACTGAAGCTTTCTTT CSGTGYGFTEAFF
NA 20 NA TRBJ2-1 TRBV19 TGTGCCAGTAGTATAGATGGACAGCAGCTCGCCTTAGTTCTTTCCAATGAGCAGTTCTTC CASSIDGQQLALVLSNEQFF
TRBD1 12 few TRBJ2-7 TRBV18 TGTGCCAGCTCACCCGGACAGGGCGAGCAGTACTTC CASSPGQGEQYF
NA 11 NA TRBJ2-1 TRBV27 TGTGCCACTTGGCAGGGGGGTGAGCAGTTCTTC CATWQGGEQFF
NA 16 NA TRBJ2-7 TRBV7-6 TGTGCCAGCAGCTTAGCGGAGAGCACCGCGGTCCACGAGCAGTACTTC CASSLAESTAVHEQYF